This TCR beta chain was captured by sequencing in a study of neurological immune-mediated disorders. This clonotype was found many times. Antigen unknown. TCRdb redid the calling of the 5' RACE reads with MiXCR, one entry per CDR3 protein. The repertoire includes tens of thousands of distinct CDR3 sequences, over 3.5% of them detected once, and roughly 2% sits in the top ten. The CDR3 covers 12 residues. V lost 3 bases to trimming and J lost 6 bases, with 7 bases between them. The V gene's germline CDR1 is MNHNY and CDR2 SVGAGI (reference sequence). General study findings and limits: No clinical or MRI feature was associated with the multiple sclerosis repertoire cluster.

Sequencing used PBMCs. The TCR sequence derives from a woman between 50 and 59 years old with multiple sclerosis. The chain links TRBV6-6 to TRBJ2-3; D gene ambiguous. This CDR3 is CASSYLGDTQYF. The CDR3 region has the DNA TGTGCCAGCAGTTATCTTGGGGATACGCAGTATTTT.